This TCR beta chain was sequenced for a study of CD8 T cells in Susac syndrome (dated by TCRdb to between 2018 and 2020). Looking at the study overall: Among the sequenced Susac syndrome patients, about six had clinically active disease and fewer than ten were in clinical remission. At the time of blood withdrawal, Susac syndrome patients were either therapy-naive, taking corticosteroids (with some also receiving IVIg), or on IVIg alone. Repertoire sequencing was used to test whether CD8+ T cell activation and differentiation in Susac syndrome was antigen driven. CD8+ T cell repertoire clonality was compared between about a dozen healthy donors, approximately 14 Susac syndrome patients and approximately 16 multiple sclerosis patients. What the authors observed across the whole study: The TCR sequencing and HLA analysis was acknowledged to have included a relatively small number of individuals. Clonal expansion was seen in Susac syndrome CD8+ repertoires, peaking in CD8+ TEMRA cells and being greater in clinically active patients than in remitting ones. Looking at Susac-specific public clones, the researchers identified approximately 15 in the total CD8+ repertoire and roughly five in the CD8+ TEMRA repertoire.

Peripheral blood CD8+ and CD4+ T cells from healthy donors, Susac syndrome patients and multiple sclerosis patients were profiled by high-throughput TCR beta sequencing. The Susac syndrome patients fulfilled recently defined diagnostic criteria for either definite or probable disease. CD8+ TEMRA cells were enriched by FACS, while bulk CD8+ and CD4+ T cells were purified by magnetic negative isolation. Blood was collected in EDTA tubes and processed within 24 hours, with PBMCs isolated through density gradient centrifugation. PBMCs intended for TCR sequencing were cryopreserved in liquid nitrogen and were subsequently thawed in a 37 degrees C water bath. The sorted or isolated CD4+, CD8+ and CD8+ TEMRA cells had a purity of 90% or higher. About this clonotype: It lacks a known antigen. One base away there is no much larger clone; base qualities are not given.

RNA was extracted using the RNeasy kit, and about 0.5 to 1 microgram was reverse transcribed with random hexamers. The immunoSEQ multiplex PCR assay, which covers 54 Vbeta and 13 Jbeta segments, was used to amplify TCR beta CDR3 regions. To correct PCR amplification bias, a synthetic template baseline was used for both primer optimization and computational correction. From the authors' description of their analysis: Reads were annotated to V, D and J genes according to IMGT and were analyzed with immunoSEQ Analyzer, with only productive sequences retained. To calculate clonality, Shannon entropy was normalized by log2 of the number of productive unique sequences and then subtracted from one. For each patient and control, public and private clones were evaluated among the 100 most prevalent clones. Clones were defined as Susac-specific when absent from the healthy and MS cohorts, from over a thousand published viral clones and from other ImmuneACCESS disease sequences. TCRdb ran its own pipeline on the public reads, namely fastp trimming at Q25 and MiXCR clone calling, and kept in-frame beta chains. Identical CDR3 protein sequences are pooled into one entry, listed with their most common genes and DNA. The V and J calls and clone size come from TCRdb's table, not from the authors' own analysis. Present in this sample are 120,000 or so distinct CDR3 sequences, around 94% of which were seen just once. Clones ranked in the top ten supply around 0.21% of the sample.

The sample consisted of CD8+ T cells from PBMCs. The source is a human donor with Susac syndrome.

The DNA is TGTGCCAGCAGCTTGGACTCCGAAACGGCTTTCTTT. The resulting protein is CASSLDSETAFF. The rearrangement combines TRBV5-6 with TRBJ1-1; the D gene lacks a confident call. V was cut back by 0 bases and J by 11 bases, leaving a gap of 11 bases between them. From the cysteine through the phenylalanine, the CDR3 covers 12 amino acids. The DNA shown is the 36-base CDR3, in frame from base 1. According to the germline V gene, CDR1 reads SGHDT and CDR2 reads YYEEEE.